This is a list of T cell receptor beta chains from one sample in a study of blood T cell repertoires in COVID-19. Sequenced by immunoSEQ multiplex PCR; TCRdb stores in-frame clones only, minus some. In the table there are 250,000 or so clones, about 93% of which are singletons. Sample: peripheral blood. The receptors stem from a man aged 25-45 years with COVID-19, enrolled during active disease. Each CDR3 is given with its conserved first and last residue. D genes are given only for firm matches. Size tells how often a clone was seen (once, few, many) or the class of an expanded clone, and some rows leave it out.

abundance,d_gene,j_gene,v_gene,CDR3aa,CDR3nt
-,-,TRBJ1-2,TRBV6-5,CASTRPRRGYTF,TGTGCCAGCACCCGTCCCCGGAGGGGCTACACCTTC
-,TRBD1,TRBJ2-2,TRBV19,CASRWDRGLDTGELFF,TGTGCCAGTAGATGGGACAGGGGGCTTGACACCGGGGAGCTGTTTTTT
-,TRBD1,TRBJ1-3,TRBV18,CASSQGQGLNTIYF,TGTGCCAGCTCACAAGGACAGGGCCTAAACACCATATATTTT
-,-,TRBJ1-3,TRBV18,CASSPSTDSGNTIYF,TGTGCCAGCTCACCTAGTACAGACTCTGGAAACACCATATATTTT
-,TRBD1,TRBJ2-1,TRBV5-1,CASSSRDRGEQFF,TGCGCCAGCAGCAGCCGGGACAGGGGAGAGCAGTTCTTC
-,TRBD1,TRBJ2-5,TRBV5-6,CASTIQGAGETQYF,TGTGCCAGCACCATTCAGGGGGCTGGGGAGACCCAGTACTTC
-,TRBD2,TRBJ2-3,TRBV10-2,CASRESGGTDTQYF,TGCGCCAGCAGGGAAAGCGGGGGAACAGATACGCAGTATTTT
once,-,TRBJ2-4,TRBV7-2,CASSLVPGRALAKNIQYF,TGTGCCAGCAGCTTAGTACCGGGCAGGGCACTAGCCAAAAACATTCAGTACTTC
-,-,TRBJ1-2,TRBV6-2/TRBV6-3,CASSHGGGYTF,TGTGCCAGCAGTCACGGGGGTGGCTACACCTTC
-,-,TRBJ2-1,TRBV21-1,CASSKNRGRNEQFF,TGTGCCAGCAGCAAAAACAGGGGCAGGAATGAGCAGTTCTTC
-,TRBD2,TRBJ2-1,TRBV5-1,CASSLETGLGFF,TGCGCCAGCAGCTTGGAGACGGGACTAGGGTTCTTC
-,-,TRBJ2-3,TRBV5-1,CASSPPSGSTDTQYF,TGCGCCAGCAGCCCGCCAAGCGGCAGCACAGATACGCAGTATTTT
-,-,TRBJ1-4,TRBV19,CASSIGSGGATNEKLFF,TGTGCCAGTAGTATAGGGTCAGGAGGGGCTACTAATGAAAAACTGTTTTTT
-,-,TRBJ1-1,TRBV18,CASSPRVLNTEAFF,TGTGCCAGCTCACCGAGGGTACTGAACACTGAAGCTTTCTTT
once,TRBD1,TRBJ1-1,TRBV3-1/TRBV3-2,CASSLDRDTEAFF,TGTGCCAGCAGCTTGGACAGGGACACTGAAGCTTTCTTT
-,-,TRBJ2-4,TRBV16,CASSPSQGGRNIQYF,TGTGCCAGCAGCCCGTCCCAGGGGGGCAGAAACATTCAGTACTTC